A single sample is the source of the 30 T cell receptor beta chains below, sequenced in a study of blood T cell repertoires in COVID-19. Clones were read by immunoSEQ multiplex PCR, and TCRdb kept only the in-frame ones, dropping some. This repertoire shows approximately 180,000 clones, roughly 86% found once; its top ten account for nearly 2.5%. Material for sequencing was peripheral blood. Receptors were obtained from a man in his forties with active or convalescent COVID-19.

This chain's CDR3 is CASSHDRNYGYTF. CDR3 in DNA: TGTGCCAGCTCTCATGACAGGAACTATGGCTACACCTTC. The rearrangement links TRBV11-1 to TRBJ1-2; possible D gene TRBD1, 6 bases. V was trimmed by 8 bases and J by 2 bases, leaving 12 bases between them. CDR3 size: 13 residues. Germline V gives CDR1 SGHAT, CDR2 FQDESV (reference sequence).

The chain joins TRBV7-2 to TRBJ2-4; a weak D match, TRBD2 (7 bases). This CDR3 contains 15 residues. The V end was cut by 1 base, the J end by 9 bases, with 16 bases between. CDR1 SGHTA and CDR2 FQGNSA come from the germline V gene. In nucleotides, the CDR3 is TGTGCCAGCAGCTTAGGAAGCGGGGCAGGGGTCATTCAGTACTTC. Translated, it gives CASSLGSGAGVIQYF.

A single count supports this clone. The chain couples TRBV5-5 to TRBJ2-1; TRBD2 matches at 8 bases. Trimming cost V 4 bases and J 0 bases; bases outside gene matches: 6. Germline V gives CDR1 SGHKS, CDR2 YYEKEE (reference sequence). This CDR3 has 16 residues. CDR3 bases: TGTGCCAGCAGCGTAGCGGGGACTAGCTCCTACAATGAGCAGTTCTTC. The encoded protein is CASSVAGTSSYNEQFF.

The chain carries TRBV27 and TRBJ2-2; 13 bases match TRBD2. The CDR3 covers 18 residues. Germline trimming cut 6 bases from V and 6 bases from J; bases unmatched to any gene: 13. Germline V lookup: CDR1 MNHEY, CDR2 SMNVEV (reference sequence). CDR3 DNA: TGTGCCAGCAGCAAACCCCCGGGACTAGCGGGGCCTGCCGGGGAGCTGTTTTTT. Translation gives CASSKPPGLAGPAGELFF.

This clone was counted once. This chain links TRBV28 with TRBJ1-4; D perhaps matches TRBD1 (6 bases). The CDR3 spans 15 residues. Germline V gives CDR1 MDHEN, CDR2 SYDVKM. V dropped 8 bases and J dropped 0 bases, with 13 bases sitting between them. The CDR3 DNA is TGTGCCAGCCTAAAAGGGGGTGCAACTAATGAAAAACTGTTTTTT. It translates to CASLKGGATNEKLFF.

This chain uses TRBV30 with TRBJ1-5; TRBD1 might be the D (5 bases). The CDR3 loop spans 13 amino acids. Germline assignment: CDR1 GTSNPN and CDR2 SVGIG (reference sequence). The V gene lost 3 bases and the J gene lost 6 bases, with 12 bases spanning the gap. CDR3 loop: CAWSARVGQPQHF. CDR3 sequence (DNA): TGTGCCTGGAGCGCCAGGGTCGGTCAGCCCCAGCATTTT.

This sequence joins TRBV6-5 and TRBJ2-1, with TRBD1 matching over 8 bases. The CDR3 spans 13 residues. The junction had 7 bases not matched to a gene; V was cut back by 6 bases and J by 9 bases. Germline CDR1 MNHEY, CDR2 SVGAGI. The CDR3 here is CASREAGGIEQFF. CDR3 DNA sequence: TGTGCCAGCAGAGAGGCAGGGGGCATTGAGCAGTTCTTC.

This clone has more than one count but fewer than ten. A read error may produce the germline difference seen at one junction end. The chain combines TRBV5-4 with TRBJ2-1; 8 nucleotides align to TRBD1. This CDR3 region has 11 residues. Germline loops: CDR1 SGHNT, CDR2 YYREEE (reference sequence). The CDR3 DNA reads as TGTGCCAGCAGCAAATCAGGGGGCGAAATCTTC. It codes for CASSKSGGEIF.

The chain has TRBV7-9 and TRBJ2-2; 7 positions agree with TRBD1. J was trimmed by 5 bases and V by 5 bases; bases with no gene match: 8. This CDR3 has 15 amino acids. In germline, CDR1 is SEHNR, CDR2 FQNEAQ (reference sequence). The CDR3 sequence is CASSTRQGRTGELFF. For the CDR3, the DNA is TGTGCCAGCAGCACCCGACAGGGACGGACCGGGGAGCTGTTTTTT.

The chain uses TRBV5-4 and TRBJ1-5; 7 bases match TRBD1. The CDR3 is made up of 14 amino acids. After removal of 4 bases from V and 4 bases from J, the junction contained 5 bases not matched to a gene. Germline CDR1 and CDR2: SGHNT and YYREEE (reference sequence). The CDR3 nucleotides are TGTGCCAGCAGCCGACAGGGAGAGAATCAGCCCCAGCATTTT. Its translation: CASSRQGENQPQHF.

The V call is TRBV5-1, the J call TRBJ2-3; 8 nucleotides match TRBD1. V trimming: 6 bases; J trimming: 1 base; junction bases outside the gene matches: 4. Germline CDR1 is SGHRS and CDR2 is YFSETQ. This CDR3 has 14 residues. The CDR3 DNA sequence: TGCGCCAGCAACCAGGGGGCTGGCACAGATACGCAGTATTTT. Amino acids: CASNQGAGTDTQYF.

As concerns this clone: Other DNA sequences from this sample encode an identical CDR3 as well. This chain joins TRBV28 and TRBJ2-7, with 7 bases matching TRBD2. This CDR3 has 15 amino acids. Germline lookup yields CDR1 MDHEN and CDR2 SYDVKM. V lost 2 bases, J lost 4 bases, and 8 bases stayed unmatched. In DNA, the CDR3 is TGTGCCAGCAGTTTAGCGGGGGAGTCCTCTTACGAGCAGTACTTC. Translated, it gives CASSLAGESSYEQYF. Combining the CDR3 with reference TRBV28 and TRBJ2-7 gives the whole variable domain DVKVTQSSRYLVKRTGEKVFLECVQDMDHENMFWYRQDPGLGLRLIYFSYDVKMKEKGDIPEGYSVSREKKERFSLILESASTNQTSMYLCASSLAGESSYEQYFGPGTRLTVT.

V is TRBV19 and J is TRBJ1-5, with 8 bases identical to TRBD1. The CDR3 is made up of 18 amino acids. Germline V CDR1 and CDR2: LNHDA, SQIVND (reference sequence). V trimming: 7 bases; J trimming: 5 bases; junction bases outside the gene matches: 19. Here the CDR3 DNA reads TGTGCCAGTACCCCCAGCCTTATTACTGGACAGGGACATCAGCCCCAGCATTTT. Translated, it gives CASTPSLITGQGHQPQHF.

The chain recombines TRBV15 with TRBJ1-4; D perhaps matches TRBD1 (5 bases). There are 13 residues in the CDR3. Trimming pared 5 bases from V and 8 bases from J, leaving 12 bases between. The germline V gene encodes CDR1 LNHNV and CDR2 YYDKDF (reference sequence). CDR3 protein: CATSQGHLEKLFF. The CDR3 DNA is TGTGCCACCAGCCAGGGCCATCTCGAAAAACTGTTTTTT. The full variable domain, completed using reference TRBV15 and TRBJ1-4, is DAMVIQNPRYQVTQFGKPVTLSCSQTLNHNVMYWYQQKSSQAPKLLFHYYDKDFNNEADTPDNFQSRRPNTSFCFLDIRSPGLGDTAMYLCATSQGHLEKLFFGSGTQLSVL.

The chain recombines TRBV19 with TRBJ2-2; D remains ambiguous. Germline V gives CDR1 LNHDA, CDR2 SQIVND (reference sequence). This CDR3 spans 13 amino acids. V lost 9 bases and J 3 bases, leaving 11 bases between the germline ends. The CDR3: CASGSKYTGELFF. CDR3 bases: TGTGCCAGCGGGTCGAAGTACACCGGGGAGCTGTTTTTT.

The V and J genes are TRBV7-9 and TRBJ1-1, with 10 bases aligning to TRBD1. Losses at the gene ends were 1 base for V and 4 bases for J; bases not matched to a gene: 6. The CDR3 runs to 16 residues. The germline CDR1 and CDR2 sequences are SEHNR and FQNEAQ (reference sequence). The DNA for the CDR3 is TGTGCCAGCAGCTTAGTGGGGACAGGGGCTGGCACTGAAGCTTTCTTT. This encodes CASSLVGTGAGTEAFF. Drawing the rest from reference TRBV7-9 and TRBJ1-1, the complete variable domain is DTGVSQNPRHKITKRGQNVTFRCDPISEHNRLYWYRQTLGQGPEFLTYFQNEAQLEKSRLLSDRFSAERPKGSFSTLEIQRTEQGDSAMYLCASSLVGTGAGTEAFFGQGTRLTVV.

The chain couples TRBV4-3 to TRBJ1-3; D gene ambiguous. CDR3 length: 14 amino acids. Trimming stripped 3 bases from V and 4 bases from J, with 10 bases between. Germline V gives CDR1 LGHNA, CDR2 YSLEER. CDR3 loop: CASSQEGSGNTIYF. Written as DNA, the CDR3 is TGCGCCAGCAGCCAGGAGGGTTCGGGAAACACCATATATTTT.

This clone was observed a single time. The rearrangement joins TRBV2 to TRBJ2-3; 13 bases map to TRBD2. CDR3 length: 16 amino acids. Looked up from germline, CDR1 is SNHLY and CDR2 is FYNNEI. V trimming: 5 bases; J trimming: 7 bases; junction bases outside the gene matches: 9. CDR3 coding DNA: TGTGCCAGCAGTCGGGGACTAGCGGGGAAACGGAATACGCAGTATTTT. Translation gives CASSRGLAGKRNTQYF.

The chain combines TRBV6-1 with TRBJ1-1; possible D gene TRBD1, 6 bases. The CDR3 extends over 14 amino acids. V was cut by 1 base and J by 1 base, with 7 bases left in between. Germline lookup yields CDR1 MNHNS and CDR2 SASEGT. In DNA, the CDR3 is TGTGCCAGCAGTGAAGACAGGGCGAACACTGAAGCTTTCTTT. It translates to CASSEDRANTEAFF.

J is TRBJ2-2 and V is TRBV18; possible D gene TRBD1, 5 bases. Germline CDR1 KGHSH, CDR2 LQKENI. The length of the CDR3 is 15 residues. V was clipped by 3 bases and J by 2 bases, with 10 bases between them. The chain's CDR3 is CASSPRQKNTGELFF. CDR3 sequence (DNA): TGTGCCAGCTCACCGCGACAGAAAAACACCGGGGAGCTGTTTTTT.

The V and J genes are TRBV30 and TRBJ1-6; 10 bases are shared with TRBD1. The CDR3 runs 17 residues. CDR1 and CDR2 from the germline V gene are GTSNPN and SVGIG (reference sequence). Unmatched junction bases numbered 14, after V lost 2 bases and J lost 10 bases. CDR3 sequence (DNA): TGTGCCTGGAGTCCGGACAGGGGGTTGATCCAAAAATCACCCCTCCACTTT. It specifies CAWSPDRGLIQKSPLHF.

The V gene is TRBV28, the J gene TRBJ1-2; D is possibly TRBD1 (5 bases). Germline V gene sequence: CDR1 MDHEN, CDR2 SYDVKM. V was shortened by 7 bases and J by 6 bases, with 15 bases between the two germline ends. The CDR3 is 13 residues long. As DNA, the CDR3 is TGTGCCAGCATCCTTGGGAGGGGAGATGGCTACACCTTC. This gives the protein CASILGRGDGYTF.

This sequence joins TRBV6-4 and TRBJ1-2, with 10 bases lining up with TRBD1. CDR3 size: 13 residues. CDR1 MRHNA and CDR2 SNTAGT come from the germline V gene. J gave up 7 bases and V 4 bases, and 3 bases lay outside the gene matches. CDR3 amino acids: CASSAGTGVGYTF. The CDR3 region has the DNA TGTGCCAGCAGTGCCGGGACAGGGGTTGGCTACACCTTC.

The chain has TRBV25-1 and TRBJ2-6; a weak D match, TRBD2 (6 bases). The CDR3 extends over 16 amino acids. Per the germline V gene, CDR1 is MGHDK and CDR2 is SYGVNS. V dropped 4 bases and J dropped 0 bases, with 10 bases sitting between them. CDR3 protein: CASSVAGLSGANVLTF. In nucleotides, the CDR3 is TGTGCCAGCAGTGTCGCGGGGCTCTCTGGGGCCAACGTCCTGACTTTC.

The CDR3 nucleotides read TGTGCCAGCAGCCCGACAGTGAAGAGCACTGAAGCTTTCTTT. It is translated as CASSPTVKSTEAFF. This chain joins TRBV9 and TRBJ1-1, with D perhaps TRBD1 (5 bases). Trimming shortened V by 4 bases and J by 4 bases, and 14 bases separated the two germline ends. The CDR3 runs 14 residues. Germline V gives CDR1 SGDLS, CDR2 YYNGEE.

Turning to this clone: One end of the junction varies from germline; a read error may be responsible. The gene calls are TRBV7-7 and TRBJ1-1, with TRBD1 matching 7 bases. Per germline, CDR1 SSHAT and CDR2 FNYEAQ (reference sequence). The CDR3 extends over 13 amino acids. As DNA, the CDR3 is TGTGCTAGCAGCCCGGACAGGTTCACTGAAGCTTTCTTT. This encodes CASSPDRFTEAFF.

The genes are TRBV28 and TRBJ2-5, with a weak D call TRBD2 (6 bases). With 2 bases removed from V and 5 bases from J, the gap between germline ends came to 12 bases. Germline lookup yields CDR1 MDHEN and CDR2 SYDVKM. The CDR3 has 14 amino acids. CDR3 amino acids: CASSLGGLGETQYF. CDR3 nucleotide sequence: TGTGCCAGCAGTTTAGGAGGGTTAGGCGAGACCCAGTACTTC.

J is TRBJ1-5 and V is TRBV9; D is unclear. CDR3 length: 14 residues. Between the trimmed V and J ends, which lost 3 bases and 9 bases, there was a span of 16 bases. Germline values: CDR1 SGDLS, CDR2 YYNGEE. The CDR3 coding sequence is TGTGCCAGCAGCGCCACGGGCGGGAGCCGGCCCCAGCATTTT. As protein: CASSATGGSRPQHF.

The count of this clone is one. This chain connects TRBV4-1 to TRBJ2-5; TRBD1 matches 8 bases. The trim removed 4 bases at V and 5 bases at J, leaving 3 bases unmatched. Germline assignment: CDR1 MGHRA and CDR2 YSYEKL. The CDR3 loop spans 13 amino acids. CDR3 DNA: TGCGCCAGCAGCCGGACAGGGCTCGAGACCCAGTACTTC. Protein product: CASSRTGLETQYF.

The genes are TRBV27 and TRBJ1-2, with D tentatively TRBD1 (6 bases). Trimming stripped 4 bases from V and 4 bases from J, with 16 bases between. This CDR3 comprises 15 residues. CDR1 and CDR2 from the germline V gene are MNHEY and SMNVEV (reference sequence). The CDR3 region is CASSSYSGHIYGYTF. The CDR3, as DNA: TGTGCCAGCAGTTCCTATTCGGGACACATCTATGGCTACACCTTC.